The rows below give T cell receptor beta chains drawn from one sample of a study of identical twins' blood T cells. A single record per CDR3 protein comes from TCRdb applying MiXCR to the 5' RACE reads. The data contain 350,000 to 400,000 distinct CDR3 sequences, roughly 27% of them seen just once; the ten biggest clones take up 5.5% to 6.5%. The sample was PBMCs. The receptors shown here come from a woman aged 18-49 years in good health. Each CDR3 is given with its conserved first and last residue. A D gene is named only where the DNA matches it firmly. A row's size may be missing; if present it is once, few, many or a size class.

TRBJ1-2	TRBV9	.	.	CASSVDGQPRYGYTF	TGTGCCAGCAGCGTAGATGGCCAGCCCCGCTATGGCTACACCTTC
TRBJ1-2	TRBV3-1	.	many	CASSQGAYGYTF	TGTGCCAGCAGCCAAGGAGCCTATGGCTACACCTTC
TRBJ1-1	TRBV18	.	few	CASSLGIPGANTEAFF	TGTGCCAGCTCACTTGGGATACCGGGGGCGAACACTGAAGCTTTCTTT
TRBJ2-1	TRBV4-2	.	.	CASNQGGSYNEQFF	TGTGCCAGCAACCAAGGGGGGTCCTACAATGAGCAGTTCTTC
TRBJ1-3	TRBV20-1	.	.	CSASLHLGGDAIYF	TGCAGTGCTAGTCTACACCTGGGGGGGGACGCCATATATTTT
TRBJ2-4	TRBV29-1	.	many	CSVEDSRGVDIQYF	TGCAGCGTTGAAGATTCAAGGGGGGTAGACATTCAGTACTTC
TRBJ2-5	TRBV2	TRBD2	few	CASSETSGGYQETQYF	TGTGCCAGCAGTGAGACTAGCGGGGGGTACCAAGAGACCCAGTACTTC
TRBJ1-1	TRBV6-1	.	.	CASSERGGQTEAFF	TGTGCCAGCAGTGAAAGGGGGGGACAAACTGAAGCTTTCTTT
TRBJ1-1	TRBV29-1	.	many	CSGKDAVNTEAFF	TGCAGCGGGAAAGATGCAGTCAACACTGAAGCTTTCTTT
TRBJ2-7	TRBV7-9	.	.	CASSPDGSYEQYF	TGTGCCAGCAGCCCGGACGGTTCCTACGAGCAGTACTTC
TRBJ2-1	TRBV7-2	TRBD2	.	CASCPSGPDNEQFF	TGTGCCAGCTGTCCTAGCGGGCCGGACAATGAGCAGTTCTTC